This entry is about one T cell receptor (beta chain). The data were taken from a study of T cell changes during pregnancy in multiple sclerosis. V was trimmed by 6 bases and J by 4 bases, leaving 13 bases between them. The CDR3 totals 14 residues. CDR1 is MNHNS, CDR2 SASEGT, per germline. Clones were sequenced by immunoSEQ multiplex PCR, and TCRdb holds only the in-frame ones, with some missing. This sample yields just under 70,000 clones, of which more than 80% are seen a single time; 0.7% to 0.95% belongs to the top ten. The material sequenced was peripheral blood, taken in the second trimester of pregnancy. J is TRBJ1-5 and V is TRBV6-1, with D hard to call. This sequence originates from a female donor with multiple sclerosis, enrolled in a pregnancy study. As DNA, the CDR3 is TGTGCCAGCAGCCCGGGGTGGCCGAATCAGCCCCAGCATTTT. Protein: CASSPGWPNQPQHF.